The present T cell receptor (beta chain) was sequenced within a study of T cells in Graves' hyperthyroidism and ophthalmopathy. Study-wide results and limits: Among thyroid clonotypes expanded above 0.001, most also appeared in blood.

Deletions cut 6 bases from V and 0 bases from J, with 3 bases between. Germline V gene sequence: CDR1 MNHNS, CDR2 SASEGT. CDR3 size: 12 residues. The table lists this clonotype with a few counts. Its specificity is not known. RNA transcripts gave rise to amplified TCR beta CDR3 regions. A first-round RT-PCR of the TCR CDR3 used the HTBI primer set. TCRdb fed the multiplex PCR reads into MiXCR, producing one record per CDR3 protein. The sample has over 350,000 distinct CDR3 sequences; around 15% are singletons. The sequence was obtained from a man aged 18 to 30 with Graves' ophthalmopathy. The chain combines TRBV6-1 with TRBJ2-1; D call uncertain. Material: blood. CDR3 bases: TGTGCCAGCAGGAGCTCCTACAATGAGCAGTTCTTC. Its translation is CASRSSYNEQFF.